One TCR beta chain is described in this entry. No antigen is known for it. The data stem from a study of OX40 agonist ivuxolimab in advanced cancers. Study at large: Hepatocellular carcinoma, melanoma, renal cell or head and neck cancer was diagnosed in the dose-escalation patients.

Study results and limitations: More expanded clones were found, on average, in CD8+ than in CD4+ T cells. Clones of CD4+ and CD8+ blood T cells grew by week 6 at doses of 0.1 to 3.0 mg/kg.

Exclusion of a patient followed from autoimmune disease history or systemic immunosuppression. Assay: immunoSEQ multiplex PCR; the TCRdb copy retains only in-frame clones and omits some. Of about 45,000 clones in the sample, roughly 91% were seen once. The germline V gene encodes CDR1 MNHEY and CDR2 SVGAGI. CDR3 length: 15 amino acids. V lost 6 bases and J lost 0, with 12 bases in between. This specimen consisted of CD4+ or CD8+ T cells sorted from blood, obtained in a trial of the OX40 agonist ivuxolimab. This TCR was recovered from an adult with an advanced solid tumor such as melanoma, head and neck, liver or kidney cancer. The chain combines TRBV6-5 with TRBJ2-1; D remains unclear. The CDR3 here is CASSPVLSSYNEQFF. CDR3 nucleotides: TGTGCCAGCAGCCCCGTTCTCAGCTCCTACAATGAGCAGTTCTTC.